This TCR beta chain was obtained from a study of T cell repertoires in cytomegalovirus infection. The CDR3 is made up of 18 amino acids. V dropped 1 base and J dropped 2; count of bases not matched to a gene: 10. Germline V lookup: CDR1 SGHDN, CDR2 FVKESK. One entry per CDR3 protein, called by TCRdb with MiXCR from the reads. The sample carries some 100,000 distinct CDR3 sequences, under 25% recorded once. Sequenced: CD8+ T cells from PBMCs. This clonotype originated in a human donor in good health (CMV status not recorded). Some clones in this sample may be carry-over from other donors' samples. The chain combines TRBV14 with TRBJ2-2; 7 positions match TRBD1. CDR3 sequence (DNA): TGTGCCAGCAGCCAAGTGTGGGTTGGGACAGATAACACCGGGGAGCTGTTTTTT. Residues: CASSQVWVGTDNTGELFF. The full variable domain, rest sourced from reference TRBV14 and TRBJ2-2, is EAGVTQFPSHSVIEKGQTVTLRCDPISGHDNLYWYRRVMGKEIKFLLHFVKESKQDESGMPNNRFLAERTGGTYSTLKVQPAELEDSGVYFCASSQVWVGTDNTGELFFGEGSRLTVL.